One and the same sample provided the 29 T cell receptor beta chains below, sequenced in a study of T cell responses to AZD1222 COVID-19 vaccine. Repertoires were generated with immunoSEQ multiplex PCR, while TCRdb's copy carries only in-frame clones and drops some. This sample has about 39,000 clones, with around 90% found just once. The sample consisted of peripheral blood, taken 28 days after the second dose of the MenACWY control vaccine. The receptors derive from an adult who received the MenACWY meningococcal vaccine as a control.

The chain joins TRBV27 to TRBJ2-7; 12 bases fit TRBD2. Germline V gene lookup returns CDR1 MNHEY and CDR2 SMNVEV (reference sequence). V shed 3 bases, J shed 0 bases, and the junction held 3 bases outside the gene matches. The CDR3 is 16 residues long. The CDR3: CASSFALAGGSYEQYF. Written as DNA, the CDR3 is TGTGCCAGCAGTTTTGCACTAGCGGGAGGCTCCTACGAGCAGTACTTC.

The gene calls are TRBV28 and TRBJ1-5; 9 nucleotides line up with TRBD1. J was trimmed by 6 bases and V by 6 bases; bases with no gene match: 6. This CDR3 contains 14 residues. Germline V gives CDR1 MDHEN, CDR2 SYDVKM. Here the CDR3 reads CASSATGGTQPQHF. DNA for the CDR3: TGTGCCAGCAGCGCTACAGGGGGCACTCAGCCCCAGCATTTT.

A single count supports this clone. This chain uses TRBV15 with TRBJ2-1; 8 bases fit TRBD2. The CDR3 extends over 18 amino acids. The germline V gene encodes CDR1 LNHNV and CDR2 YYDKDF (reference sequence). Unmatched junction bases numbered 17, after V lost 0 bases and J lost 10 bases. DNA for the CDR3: TGTGCCACCAGCAGAGATTCCCCACTACTAGCGGCTCGCGGGGAGCAGTTCTTC. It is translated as CATSRDSPLLAARGEQFF. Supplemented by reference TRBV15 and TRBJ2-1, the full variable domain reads DAMVIQNPRYQVTQFGKPVTLSCSQTLNHNVMYWYQQKSSQAPKLLFHYYDKDFNNEADTPDNFQSRRPNTSFCFLDIRSPGLGDTAMYLCATSRDSPLLAARGEQFFGPGTRLTVL.

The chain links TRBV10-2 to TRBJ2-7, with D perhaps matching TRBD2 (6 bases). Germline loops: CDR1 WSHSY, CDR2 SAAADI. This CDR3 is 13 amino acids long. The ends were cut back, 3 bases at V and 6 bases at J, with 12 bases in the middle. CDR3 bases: TGCGCCAGCAGTGAATGGCAGGGAGGCGAGCAGTACTTC. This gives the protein CASSEWQGGEQYF.

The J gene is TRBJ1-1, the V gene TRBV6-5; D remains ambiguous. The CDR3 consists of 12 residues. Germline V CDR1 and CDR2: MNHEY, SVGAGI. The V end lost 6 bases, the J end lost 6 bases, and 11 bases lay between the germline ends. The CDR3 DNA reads TGTGCCAGCAGAAACCGGAGATCTGAAGCTTTCTTT. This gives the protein CASRNRRSEAFF.

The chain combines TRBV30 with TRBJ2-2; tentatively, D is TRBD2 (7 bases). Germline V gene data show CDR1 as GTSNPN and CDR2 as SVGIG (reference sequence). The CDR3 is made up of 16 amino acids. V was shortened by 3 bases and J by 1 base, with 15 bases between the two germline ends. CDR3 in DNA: TGTGCCTGGAGGGGGGGGCTAGCGGTGAACACCGGGGAGCTGTTTTTT. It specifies CAWRGGLAVNTGELFF. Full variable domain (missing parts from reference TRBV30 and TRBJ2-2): SQTIHQWPATLVQPVGSPLSLECTVEGTSNPNLYWYRQAAGRGLQLLFYSVGIGQISSEVPQNLSASRPQDRQFILSSKKLLLSDSGFYLCAWRGGLAVNTGELFFGEGSRLTVL.

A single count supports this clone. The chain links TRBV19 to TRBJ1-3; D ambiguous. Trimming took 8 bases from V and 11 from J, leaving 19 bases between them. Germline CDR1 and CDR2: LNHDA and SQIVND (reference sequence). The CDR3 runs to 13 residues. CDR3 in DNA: TGTGCCAGTGTTGGGATACGGACGTCGCCCATATATTTT. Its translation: CASVGIRTSPIYF.

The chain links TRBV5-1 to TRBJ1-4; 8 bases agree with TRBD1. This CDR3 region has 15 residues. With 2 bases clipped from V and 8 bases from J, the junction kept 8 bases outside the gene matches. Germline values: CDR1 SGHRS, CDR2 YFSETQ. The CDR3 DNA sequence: TGCGCCAGCAGCTTCCAGGGGGCGAAGGAGGAAAAACTGTTTTTT. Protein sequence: CASSFQGAKEEKLFF.

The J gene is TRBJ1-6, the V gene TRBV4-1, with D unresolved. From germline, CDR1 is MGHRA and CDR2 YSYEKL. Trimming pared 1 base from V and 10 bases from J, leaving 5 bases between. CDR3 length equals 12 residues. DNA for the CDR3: TGCGCCAGCAGCCAAGGTATCTCACCCCTCCACTTT. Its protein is CASSQGISPLHF.

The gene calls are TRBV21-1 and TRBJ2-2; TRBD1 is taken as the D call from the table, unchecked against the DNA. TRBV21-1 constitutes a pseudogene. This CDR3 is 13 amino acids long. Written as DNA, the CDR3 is TGTGCCAGCAGCAAAACAGACACCGGGGAGCTGTTTTTT. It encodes CASSKTDTGELFF.

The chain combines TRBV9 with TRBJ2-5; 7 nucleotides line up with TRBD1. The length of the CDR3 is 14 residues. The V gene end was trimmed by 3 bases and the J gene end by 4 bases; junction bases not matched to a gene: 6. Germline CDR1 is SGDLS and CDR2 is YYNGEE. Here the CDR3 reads CASSATGDRETQYF. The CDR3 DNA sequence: TGTGCCAGCAGCGCCACAGGGGATCGAGAGACCCAGTACTTC.

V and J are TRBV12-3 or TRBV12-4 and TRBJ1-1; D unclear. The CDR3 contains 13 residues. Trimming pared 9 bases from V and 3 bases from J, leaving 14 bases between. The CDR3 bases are TGTGCCAGTCTCGCGGTGTGGGACACTGAAGCTTTCTTT. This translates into CASLAVWDTEAFF.

The CDR3 DNA is TGTGCCAGCAGTTTAGCTAGCGGGAGCTCCTACGAGCAGTACTTC. This gives the protein CASSLASGSSYEQYF. The chain joins TRBV27 to TRBJ2-7, with TRBD2 identical over 10 bases. In germline, CDR1 is MNHEY, CDR2 SMNVEV (reference sequence). The CDR3 loop spans 15 amino acids. V lost 2 bases and J lost 0; bases outside the gene matches: 1.

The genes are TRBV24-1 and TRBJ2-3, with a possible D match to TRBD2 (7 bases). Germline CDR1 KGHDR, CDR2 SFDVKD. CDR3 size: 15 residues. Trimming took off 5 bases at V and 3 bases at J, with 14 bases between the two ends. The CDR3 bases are TGTGCCACCAGTGGAGGGGGGGTAGGTACAGATACGCAGTATTTT. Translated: CATSGGGVGTDTQYF.

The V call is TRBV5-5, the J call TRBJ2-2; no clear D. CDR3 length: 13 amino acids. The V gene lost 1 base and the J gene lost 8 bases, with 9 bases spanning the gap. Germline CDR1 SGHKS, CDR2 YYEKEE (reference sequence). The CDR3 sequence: CASSLRRAGELFF. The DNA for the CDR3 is TGTGCCAGCAGCTTGCGTCGCGCGGGGGAGCTGTTTTTT.

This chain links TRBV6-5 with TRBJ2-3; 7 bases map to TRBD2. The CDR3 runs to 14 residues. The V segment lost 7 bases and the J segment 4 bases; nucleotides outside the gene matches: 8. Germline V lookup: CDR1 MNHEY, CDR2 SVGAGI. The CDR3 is CASNVVGRADTQYF. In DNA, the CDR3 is TGTGCCAGCAACGTAGTAGGGAGGGCAGATACGCAGTATTTT.

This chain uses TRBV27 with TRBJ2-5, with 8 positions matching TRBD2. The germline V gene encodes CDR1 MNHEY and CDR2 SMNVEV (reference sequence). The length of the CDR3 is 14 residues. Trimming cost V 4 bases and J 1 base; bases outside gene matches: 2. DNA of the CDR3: TGTGCCAGCAGTTCCGGGGGGGGCCAAGAGACCCAGTACTTC. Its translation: CASSSGGGQETQYF.

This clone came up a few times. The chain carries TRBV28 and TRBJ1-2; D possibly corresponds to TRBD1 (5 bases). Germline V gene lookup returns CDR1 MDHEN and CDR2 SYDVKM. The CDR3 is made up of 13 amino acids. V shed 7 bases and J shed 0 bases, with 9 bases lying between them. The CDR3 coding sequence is TGTGCCAGCACCCAGACAGCTAACTATGGCTACACCTTC. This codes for CASTQTANYGYTF.

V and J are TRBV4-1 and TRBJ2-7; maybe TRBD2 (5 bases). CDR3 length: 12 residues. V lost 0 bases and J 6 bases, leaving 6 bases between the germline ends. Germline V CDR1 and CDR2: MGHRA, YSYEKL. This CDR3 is CASSQDGVEQYF. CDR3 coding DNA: TGCGCCAGCAGCCAAGACGGGGTCGAGCAGTACTTC.

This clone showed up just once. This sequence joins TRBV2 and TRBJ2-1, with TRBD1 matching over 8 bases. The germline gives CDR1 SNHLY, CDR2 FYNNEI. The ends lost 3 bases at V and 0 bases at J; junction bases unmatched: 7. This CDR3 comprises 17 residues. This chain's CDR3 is CASSEDGTGFSYNEQFF. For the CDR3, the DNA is TGTGCCAGCAGTGAGGATGGGACAGGCTTCTCCTACAATGAGCAGTTCTTC.

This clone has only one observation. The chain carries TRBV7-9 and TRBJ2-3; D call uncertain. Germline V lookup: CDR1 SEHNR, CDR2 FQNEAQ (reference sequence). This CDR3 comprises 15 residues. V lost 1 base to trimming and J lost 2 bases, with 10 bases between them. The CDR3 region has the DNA TGTGCCAGCAGCTTAGAGCCGGGTTACACAGATACGCAGTATTTT. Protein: CASSLEPGYTDTQYF.

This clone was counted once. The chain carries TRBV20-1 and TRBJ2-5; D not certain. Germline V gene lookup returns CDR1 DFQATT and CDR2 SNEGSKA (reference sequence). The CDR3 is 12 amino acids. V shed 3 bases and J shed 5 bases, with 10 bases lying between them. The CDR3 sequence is CSASGVGETQYF. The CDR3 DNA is TGCAGTGCTAGTGGAGTAGGCGAGACCCAGTACTTC.

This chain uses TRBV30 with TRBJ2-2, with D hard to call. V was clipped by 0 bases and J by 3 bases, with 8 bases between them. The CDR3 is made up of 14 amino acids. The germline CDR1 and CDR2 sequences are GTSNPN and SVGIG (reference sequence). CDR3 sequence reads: CAWSVLQDTGELFF. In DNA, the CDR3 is TGTGCCTGGAGTGTACTTCAGGACACCGGGGAGCTGTTTTTT.

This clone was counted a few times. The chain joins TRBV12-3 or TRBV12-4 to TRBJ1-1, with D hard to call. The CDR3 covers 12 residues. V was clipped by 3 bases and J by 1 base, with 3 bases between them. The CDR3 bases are TGTGCCAGCAGTTTCGGGAACACTGAAGCTTTCTTT. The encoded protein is CASSFGNTEAFF.

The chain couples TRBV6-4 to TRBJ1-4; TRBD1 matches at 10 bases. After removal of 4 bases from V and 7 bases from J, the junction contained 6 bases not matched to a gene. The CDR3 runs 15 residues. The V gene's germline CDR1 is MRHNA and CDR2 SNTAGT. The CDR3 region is CASSATGTGAEKLFF. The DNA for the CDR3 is TGTGCCAGCAGTGCCACCGGGACAGGGGCTGAAAAACTGTTTTTT.

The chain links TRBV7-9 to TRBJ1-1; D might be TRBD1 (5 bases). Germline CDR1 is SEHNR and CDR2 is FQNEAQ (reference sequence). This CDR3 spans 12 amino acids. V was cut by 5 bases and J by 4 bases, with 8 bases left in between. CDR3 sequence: CASSPGVTEAFF. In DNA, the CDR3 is TGTGCCAGCAGCCCGGGGGTCACTGAAGCTTTCTTT. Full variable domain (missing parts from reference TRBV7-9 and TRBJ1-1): DTGVSQNPRHKITKRGQNVTFRCDPISEHNRLYWYRQTLGQGPEFLTYFQNEAQLEKSRLLSDRFSAERPKGSFSTLEIQRTEQGDSAMYLCASSPGVTEAFFGQGTRLTVV.

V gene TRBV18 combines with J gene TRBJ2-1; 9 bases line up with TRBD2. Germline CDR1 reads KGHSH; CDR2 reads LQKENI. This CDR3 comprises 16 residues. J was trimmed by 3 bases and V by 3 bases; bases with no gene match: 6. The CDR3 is CASSPLRLADYNEQFF. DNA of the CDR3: TGTGCCAGCTCACCCCTAAGACTAGCGGACTACAATGAGCAGTTCTTC.

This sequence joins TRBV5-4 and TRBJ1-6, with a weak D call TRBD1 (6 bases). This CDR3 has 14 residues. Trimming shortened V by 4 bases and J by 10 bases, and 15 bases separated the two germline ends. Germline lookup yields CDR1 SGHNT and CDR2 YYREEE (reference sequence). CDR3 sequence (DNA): TGTGCCAGCAGCCAAACAGGGAAGCACTCACCCCTCCACTTT. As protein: CASSQTGKHSPLHF.

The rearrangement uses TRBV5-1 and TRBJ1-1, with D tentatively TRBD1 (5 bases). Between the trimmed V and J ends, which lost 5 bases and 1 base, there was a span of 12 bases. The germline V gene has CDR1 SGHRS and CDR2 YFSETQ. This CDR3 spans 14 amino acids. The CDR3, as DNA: TGCGCCAGCAGAGACAGAATGAAGAACACTGAAGCTTTCTTT. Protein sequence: CASRDRMKNTEAFF.